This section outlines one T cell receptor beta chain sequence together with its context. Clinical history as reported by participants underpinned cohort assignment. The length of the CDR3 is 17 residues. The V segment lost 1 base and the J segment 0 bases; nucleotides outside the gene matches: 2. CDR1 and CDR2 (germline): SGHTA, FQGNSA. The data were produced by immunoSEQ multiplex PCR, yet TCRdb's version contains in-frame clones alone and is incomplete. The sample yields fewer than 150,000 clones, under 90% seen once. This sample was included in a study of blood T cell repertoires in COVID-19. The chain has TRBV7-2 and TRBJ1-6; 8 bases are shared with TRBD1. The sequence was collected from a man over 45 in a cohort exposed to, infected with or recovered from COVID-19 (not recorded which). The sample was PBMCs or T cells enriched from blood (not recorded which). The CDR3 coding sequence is TGTGCCAGCAGCTTAGGACAGGGGTCCTCCTATAATTCACCCCTCCACTTT. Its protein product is CASSLGQGSSYNSPLHF. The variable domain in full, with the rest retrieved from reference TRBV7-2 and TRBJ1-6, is GAGVSQSPSNKVTEKGKDVELRCDPISGHTALYWYRQSLGQGLEFLIYFQGNSAPDKSGLPSDRFSAERTGGSVSTLTIQRTQQEDSAVYLCASSLGQGSSYNSPLHFGNGTRLTVT.